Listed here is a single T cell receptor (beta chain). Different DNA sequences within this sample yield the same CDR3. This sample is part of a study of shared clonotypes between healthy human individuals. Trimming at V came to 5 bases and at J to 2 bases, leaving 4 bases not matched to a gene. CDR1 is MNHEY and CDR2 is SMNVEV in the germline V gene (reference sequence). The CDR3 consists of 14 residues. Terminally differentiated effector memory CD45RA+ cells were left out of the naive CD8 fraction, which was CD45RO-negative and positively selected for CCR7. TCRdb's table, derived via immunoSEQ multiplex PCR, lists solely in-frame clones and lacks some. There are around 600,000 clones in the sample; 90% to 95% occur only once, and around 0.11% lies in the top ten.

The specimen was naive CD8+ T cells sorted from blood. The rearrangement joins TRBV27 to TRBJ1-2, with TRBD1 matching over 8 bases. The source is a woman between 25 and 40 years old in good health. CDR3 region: CASSVTGANYGYTF. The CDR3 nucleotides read TGTGCCAGCAGTGTGACAGGGGCGAACTATGGCTACACCTTC.